This T cell receptor beta chain was sequenced for a study of blood T cell repertoires in COVID-19. Study-level information: The United States, Italy and Spain were the sources of the acute and convalescent COVID-19 samples.

The length of the CDR3 is 16 residues. Trimming stripped 4 bases from V and 5 bases from J, with 19 bases between. Germline assignment: CDR1 KGHSH and CDR2 LQKENI. As originally analysed: Cell counts per sample came from amplifying reference gene primers. Sequencing was performed with immunoSEQ multiplex PCR; in TCRdb, only in-frame clones are kept and a portion is missing. The DNA gave D and trimming, while V, J and clone size come from that table. The profile shows fewer than 200,000 clones, around 81% of them singletons. The origin of this receptor is a woman aged 80 or older with COVID-19, enrolled during active disease. The V and J genes are TRBV18 and TRBJ2-3; tentatively, D is TRBD1 (5 bases). Material for sequencing was peripheral blood. The CDR3 sequence is CASSHGQGSLVDTQYF. CDR3 nucleotide sequence: TGTGCCAGCTCACACGGTCAGGGATCTTTGGTAGATACGCAGTATTTT.